A single sample gave rise to the 22 T cell receptor beta chains below, sequenced in a study of T cell repertoires in ileal Crohn's disease. Measured with immunoSEQ multiplex PCR; TCRdb has only the in-frame clones, and not every one. The table lists around 15,000 clones, 60% to 85% of them singletons. Time point given: neoterminal ileum biopsy at postoperative endoscopy, about 6 months after surgery. Input material: ileal tissue. These receptors all come from an adult with Crohn's disease.

CDR3 in amino acids: CASSLDTGANVLTF. CDR3 DNA: TGCGCCAGCAGCTTGGATACAGGGGCCAACGTCCTGACTTTC. The chain links TRBV5-1 to TRBJ2-6; D ambiguous. The CDR3 is made up of 14 amino acids. CDR1 is SGHRS, CDR2 YFSETQ, per germline. The V end was cut by 0 bases, the J end by 4 bases, with 5 bases between.

CDR3 loop: CASSGRSGGTDTQYF. In DNA form, the CDR3 reads TGCGCCAGCAGCGGCCGGAGCGGGGGCACAGATACGCAGTATTTT. The rearrangement joins TRBV5-1 to TRBJ2-3, with TRBD2 identical over 7 bases. The CDR3 consists of 15 residues. Germline CDR1 reads SGHRS; CDR2 reads YFSETQ. Unmatched junction bases numbered 6, after V lost 4 bases and J lost 1 base.

The chain links TRBV11-2 to TRBJ1-1; D not certain. The CDR3 sequence is 14 residues long. Trimming took 4 bases from V and 5 from J, leaving 14 bases between them. Germline lookup yields CDR1 SGHAT and CDR2 FQNNGV. The CDR3 sequence: CASSSFWVPTEAFF. DNA of the CDR3: TGTGCCAGCAGCTCCTTTTGGGTACCAACTGAAGCTTTCTTT.

This chain links TRBV5-4 with TRBJ1-3; no clear D gene. This CDR3 contains 13 residues. Germline loops: CDR1 SGHNT, CDR2 YYREEE (reference sequence). V was pared by 4 bases and J by 0 bases, with 5 bases between. CDR3 sequence: CASSTDSGNTIYF. The CDR3, as DNA: TGTGCCAGCAGCACGGACTCTGGAAACACCATATATTTT.

Comment on this clone: Other DNA sequences of this sample code for an identical CDR3. The chain links TRBV6-5 to TRBJ1-1, with D possibly TRBD1 on 5 matching bases. The CDR3 spans 11 residues. V was trimmed by 10 bases and J by 5 bases, leaving 11 bases between them. CDR1 is MNHEY and CDR2 is SVGAGI in the germline V gene. The CDR3 DNA reads as TGTGCCACTAAGAAGGGGACTGAAGCTTTCTTT. Translation: CATKKGTEAFF.

In nucleotides, the CDR3 is TGTGCCAGCAGCAACCGGGACAGGGGAGGAGAGACCCAGTACTTC. Protein sequence: CASSNRDRGGETQYF. The rearrangement links TRBV7-8 to TRBJ2-5, with 10 bases identical to TRBD1. The CDR3 sequence is 15 residues long. V shed 5 bases, J shed 4 bases, and the junction held 7 bases outside the gene matches. The germline V gene has CDR1 SGHVS and CDR2 FQNEAQ.

The rearrangement links TRBV7-2 to TRBJ2-7; D might be TRBD1 or TRBD2, each matching 5 bases. The CDR3 runs to 15 residues. Germline CDR1 and CDR2: SGHTA and FQGNSA. The germline V and J ends were trimmed by 4 bases and 3 bases, with 16 bases remaining between them. The CDR3 sequence is CASSSPGTLSYEQYF. Written as DNA, the CDR3 is TGTGCCAGCAGCTCGCCCGGGACCCTTAGCTACGAGCAGTACTTC.

The rearrangement uses TRBV30 and TRBJ1-4; D uncertain. CDR3 size: 15 residues. Germline V CDR1 and CDR2: GTSNPN, SVGIG (reference sequence). V lost 1 base, J lost 4 bases, and 13 bases lay in between. The CDR3 protein is CAWSASLGSNEKLFF. The CDR3 DNA reads TGTGCCTGGAGTGCCTCCTTGGGGAGTAATGAAAAACTGTTTTTT. Full variable domain (outside the CDR3, taken from reference TRBV30 and TRBJ1-4): SQTIHQWPATLVQPVGSPLSLECTVEGTSNPNLYWYRQAAGRGLQLLFYSVGIGQISSEVPQNLSASRPQDRQFILSSKKLLLSDSGFYLCAWSASLGSNEKLFFGSGTQLSVL.

This chain connects TRBV7-2 to TRBJ2-4, with D possibly being TRBD1 or TRBD2 (5 bases each). The germline V gene has CDR1 SGHTA and CDR2 FQGNSA. V lost 3 bases to trimming and J lost 6 bases, with 21 bases between them. This CDR3 is 17 amino acids long. Written as DNA, the CDR3 is TGTGCCAGCAGCTTCAACCAACCGGGGCAGGGCGGAAACATTCAGTACTTC. Its translation: CASSFNQPGQGGNIQYF.

This clone was counted only a few times. The J gene is TRBJ2-7, the V gene TRBV7-6; 10 bases line up with TRBD1. The CDR3 totals 16 residues. Germline V gives CDR1 SGHVS, CDR2 FNYEAQ. Trimming took 5 bases from V and 7 from J; bases not matched to a gene: 14. The CDR3 loop is CASSGVPGQGLGEQYF. The CDR3 bases are TGTGCCAGCAGCGGAGTGCCGGGACAGGGGCTCGGGGAGCAGTACTTC.

V is TRBV6-5 and J is TRBJ2-1; either TRBD1 or TRBD2 may fit D (6 bases each). Between the trimmed V and J ends, which lost 7 bases and 12 bases, there was a span of 19 bases. This CDR3 has 13 residues. Germline CDR1 is MNHEY and CDR2 is SVGAGI. In DNA form, the CDR3 reads TGTGCCAGCACCCCCCGGGGGCAAGGGCGGCAGTTCTTC. Translated, it gives CASTPRGQGRQFF.

The chain has TRBV11-2 and TRBJ1-2, with a tentative D call TRBD1 (5 bases). Looked up from germline, CDR1 is SGHAT and CDR2 is FQNNGV. Trimming took off 3 bases at V and 0 bases at J, with 8 bases between the two ends. The CDR3 has 14 amino acids. The CDR3 loop reads CASSLGGANYGYTF. The DNA of the CDR3 is TGTGCCAGCAGCTTGGGGGGGGCTAACTATGGCTACACCTTC.

Notes on this clone: At the DNA level, this CDR3 is encoded by other sequences in the same sample as well. The chain joins TRBV30 to TRBJ1-5, with unresolved D. In germline, CDR1 is GTSNPN, CDR2 SVGIG (reference sequence). CDR3 length: 12 residues. V was clipped by 3 bases and J by 4 bases, with 7 bases between them. The CDR3, as DNA: TGTGCCTGGAGCCCTGGAAATCAGCCCCAGCATTTT. It codes for CAWSPGNQPQHF.

V gene TRBV5-1 combines with J gene TRBJ2-7, with 7 bases lining up with TRBD1. The length of the CDR3 is 14 residues. Looked up from germline, CDR1 is SGHRS and CDR2 is YFSETQ. V shed 4 bases and J 3 bases; nucleotides not matched to a gene: 7. CDR3 DNA sequence: TGCGCCAGCAGCCCACGACAGGGCGGCTACGAGCAGTACTTC. Translated: CASSPRQGGYEQYF.

The chain recombines TRBV5-1 with TRBJ2-5; TRBD2 is a possible D gene (7 bases). The CDR3 totals 15 residues. Germline V lookup: CDR1 SGHRS, CDR2 YFSETQ. V was cut by 6 bases and J by 1 base, with 16 bases left in between. The chain's CDR3 is CASTRGASGQETQYF. In nucleotides, the CDR3 is TGCGCCAGCACCCGGGGGGCTAGCGGCCAAGAGACCCAGTACTTC.

V is TRBV11-1 and J is TRBJ2-7; 9 bases are a match to TRBD1. The germline gives CDR1 SGHAT, CDR2 FQDESV (reference sequence). CDR3 length: 15 residues. V was pared by 2 bases and J by 5 bases, with 7 bases of the junction left unmatched. The DNA for the CDR3 is TGTGCCAGCAGCTTAACGGGACAGGGTGGCGACGAGCAGTACTTC. It yields the protein CASSLTGQGGDEQYF. The full variable domain, completed using reference TRBV11-1 and TRBJ2-7, is EAEVAQSPRYKITEKSQAVAFWCDPISGHATLYWYRQILGQGPELLVQFQDESVVDDSQLPKDRFSAERLKGVDSTLKIQPAELGDSAMYLCASSLTGQGGDEQYFGPGTRLTVT.

J is TRBJ1-1 and V is TRBV30; perhaps TRBD1 as D (5 bases). V lost 3 bases and J 0 bases, leaving 11 bases between the germline ends. CDR1 is GTSNPN, CDR2 SVGIG, per germline (reference sequence). The CDR3 consists of 14 residues. The CDR3 is CAWRGDSMNTEAFF. Here the CDR3 DNA reads TGTGCCTGGAGAGGGGATTCCATGAACACTGAAGCTTTCTTT.

V gene TRBV15 combines with J gene TRBJ1-5, with TRBD1 as a possible D gene (6 bases). Between the trimmed V and J ends, which lost 0 bases and 7 bases, there was a span of 16 bases. The CDR3 is made up of 16 amino acids. CDR1 is LNHNV, CDR2 YYDKDF, per germline (reference sequence). This CDR3 reads CATSREGGGSGQPQHF. CDR3 DNA sequence: TGTGCCACCAGCAGAGAGGGGGGGGGCTCCGGGCAGCCCCAGCATTTT.

This chain connects TRBV30 to TRBJ1-1, with D hard to call. CDR1 is GTSNPN, CDR2 SVGIG, per germline (reference sequence). V was pared by 2 bases and J by 5 bases, with 9 bases between. The CDR3 covers 12 residues. This CDR3 reads CAWSRPGTEAFF. In DNA form, the CDR3 reads TGTGCCTGGAGTAGGCCGGGAACTGAAGCTTTCTTT.

Concerning this clone itself: At one of its ends the junction is not consistent with the germline gene, which may arise from a read error. The chain combines TRBV6-1 with TRBJ2-7; 8 bases line up with TRBD1. This CDR3 spans 14 amino acids. Germline V gene sequence: CDR1 MNHNS, CDR2 SASEGT. The CDR3 DNA follows: TGTGCCAGCCGGTCGGGACAGGCCTCCGACGAGCAGTACTTC. It yields the protein CASRSGQASDEQYF.

This clone was found a few times. The rearrangement uses TRBV4-2 and TRBJ2-1; 8 bases line up with TRBD1. Trimming cost V 4 bases and J 8 bases; bases outside gene matches: 7. From germline, CDR1 is LGHNA and CDR2 YNFKEQ. This CDR3 is 14 amino acids long. CDR3 residues: CASSLTGGGDEQFF. For the CDR3, the DNA is TGTGCCAGCAGCCTTACAGGGGGTGGGGATGAGCAGTTCTTC.

This clone appeared once. The J gene is TRBJ2-7, the V gene TRBV28; no clear D gene. This CDR3 is 11 amino acids long. Trimming took 6 bases from V and 3 from J, leaving 6 bases between them. Germline assignment: CDR1 MDHEN and CDR2 SYDVKM. The CDR3 DNA reads TGTGCCAGCAGGAAGGTCTACGAGCAGTACTTC. This codes for CASRKVYEQYF.